This T cell receptor beta chain was sequenced for a study of blood T cell repertoires in COVID-19. Looking at the study overall: Sites across the United States, Italy and Spain contributed samples from acute and convalescent COVID-19. The analysed material was cDNA or gDNA that came from T cells, B-cell-depleted T cells, or PBMCs.

As processed by the authors: Using reference gene primer amplification, nucleated cell counts were estimated. The data were produced by immunoSEQ multiplex PCR, yet TCRdb's version contains in-frame clones alone and is incomplete. V, J and clone size are taken as reported in that table, and D and trimming were inferred from the DNA itself. Of about 110,000 clones detected, roughly four fifths appear once; the ten largest clones hold 14%. CDR3 length: 15 amino acids. Per the germline V gene, CDR1 is MGHRA and CDR2 is YSYEKL. The germline V and J ends were trimmed by 4 bases and 4 bases, with 16 bases remaining between them.

This sequence was found in a woman aged 55-69 years with acute or convalescent COVID-19. The chain couples TRBV4-1 to TRBJ1-1; D unresolved. The sample taken for sequencing was peripheral blood. CDR3 DNA sequence: TGCGCCAGCAGCCGGGCGAGAGTGGAATCCACTGAAGCTTTCTTT. The encoded protein is CASSRARVESTEAFF.